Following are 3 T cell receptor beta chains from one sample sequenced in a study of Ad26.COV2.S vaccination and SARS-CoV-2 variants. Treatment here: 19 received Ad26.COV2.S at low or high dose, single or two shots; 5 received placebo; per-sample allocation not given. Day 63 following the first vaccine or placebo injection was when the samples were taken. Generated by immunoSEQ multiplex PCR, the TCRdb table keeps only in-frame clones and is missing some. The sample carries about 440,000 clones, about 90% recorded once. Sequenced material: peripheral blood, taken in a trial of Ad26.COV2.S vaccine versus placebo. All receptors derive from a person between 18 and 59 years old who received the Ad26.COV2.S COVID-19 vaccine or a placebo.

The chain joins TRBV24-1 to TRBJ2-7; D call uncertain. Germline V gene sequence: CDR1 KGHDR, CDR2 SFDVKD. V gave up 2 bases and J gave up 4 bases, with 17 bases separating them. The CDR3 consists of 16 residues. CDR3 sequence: CATSDSKGILMYEQYF. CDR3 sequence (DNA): TGTGCCACCAGTGATTCAAAGGGAATCCTTATGTACGAGCAGTACTTC.

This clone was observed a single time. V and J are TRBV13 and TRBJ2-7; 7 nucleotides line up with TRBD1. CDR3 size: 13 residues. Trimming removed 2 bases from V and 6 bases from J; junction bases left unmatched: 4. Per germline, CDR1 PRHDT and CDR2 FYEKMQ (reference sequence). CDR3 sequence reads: CASSLRGQGEQYF. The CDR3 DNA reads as TGTGCCAGCAGCTTAAGGGGGCAGGGCGAGCAGTACTTC.

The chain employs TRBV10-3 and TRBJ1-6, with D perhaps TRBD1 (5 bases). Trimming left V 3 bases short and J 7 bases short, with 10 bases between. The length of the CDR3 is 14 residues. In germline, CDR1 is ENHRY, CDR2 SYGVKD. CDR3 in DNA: TGTGCCATCAGTGAAGCTAGGGACAATTCACCCCTCCACTTT. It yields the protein CAISEARDNSPLHF.